Listed below are T cell receptor beta chains from one sample, sequenced in a study of blood T cell repertoires in COVID-19. Repertoires were generated with immunoSEQ multiplex PCR, while TCRdb's copy carries only in-frame clones and drops some. The table records about 20,000 clones, 70% to 90% of them present only once. What was sequenced was peripheral blood. These receptors came from a human donor with active COVID-19. The donor label of this sample is uncertain. CDR3s include the opening cysteine and the closing phenylalanine or tryptophan. Fields, in order: clone size, V gene, J gene, D gene, CDR3 protein, CDR3 DNA. The D gene is left open where the match is weak. Clone size is shown for a subset of rows, as once, few, many or a class of expanded clone.

>-|TRBV5-5|TRBJ2-2|TRBD1
CASSTGGTGELFF
TGTGCCAGCAGCACAGGGGGCACCGGGGAGCTGTTTTTT
>-|TRBV5-1|TRBJ2-7|-
CASSPLAGDMYEQYF
TGCGCCAGCAGCCCTTTGGCAGGGGATATGTACGAGCAGTACTTC
>-|TRBV7-3|TRBJ2-3|-
CASSPSLDSLSQYF
TGTGCCAGCAGCCCAAGCCTGGACAGCCTGTCGCAGTATTTT
>-|TRBV7-8|TRBJ1-3|-
CASSLFTGSGNTIYF
TGTGCCAGCAGCTTATTCACAGGCTCTGGAAACACCATATATTTT
>once|TRBV5-5|TRBJ2-2|TRBD1
CASSSTGITGELFF
TGTGCCAGCAGCTCGACAGGGATTACCGGGGAGCTGTTTTTT
>-|TRBV19|TRBJ1-1|TRBD1
CASRNRGLNTEAFF
TGTGCCAGTCGAAACAGGGGGTTGAACACTGAAGCTTTCTTT
>-|TRBV6-6|TRBJ1-1|-
CASSYRTNMNTEAFF
TGTGCCAGCAGTTATCGGACTAACATGAACACTGAAGCTTTCTTT
>-|TRBV4-1|TRBJ1-5|-
CASSQDPVSNQPQHF
TGCGCCAGCAGCCAAGACCCAGTTAGCAATCAGCCCCAGCATTTT
>once|TRBV6-5|TRBJ2-1|-
CASVSNSYNEQFF
TGTGCCAGCGTTTCAAACTCCTACAATGAGCAGTTCTTC
>once|TRBV9|TRBJ2-5|TRBD1
CASSPQRTGRAETQYF
TGTGCCAGCAGCCCCCAAAGGACAGGAAGGGCGGAGACCCAGTACTTC
>-|TRBV30|TRBJ1-1|TRBD1
CAWSNRKPGGAVNTEAFF
TGTGCCTGGAGTAACCGGAAACCAGGGGGTGCGGTGAACACTGAAGCTTTCTTT
>-|TRBV2|TRBJ1-5|TRBD1
CASSVQGGGQPQHF
TGTGCCAGCAGTGTCCAAGGGGGCGGTCAGCCCCAGCATTTT